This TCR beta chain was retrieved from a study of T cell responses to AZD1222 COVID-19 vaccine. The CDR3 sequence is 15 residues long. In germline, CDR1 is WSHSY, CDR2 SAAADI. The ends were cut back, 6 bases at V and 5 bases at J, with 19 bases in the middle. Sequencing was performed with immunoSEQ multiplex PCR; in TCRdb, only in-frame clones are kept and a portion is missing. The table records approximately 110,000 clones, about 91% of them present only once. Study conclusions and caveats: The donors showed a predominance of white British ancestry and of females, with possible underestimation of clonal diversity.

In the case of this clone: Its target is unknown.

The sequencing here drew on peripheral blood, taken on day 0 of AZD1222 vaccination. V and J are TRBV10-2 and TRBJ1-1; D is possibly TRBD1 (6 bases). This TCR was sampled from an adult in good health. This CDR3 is CASSAEQGGETEAFF. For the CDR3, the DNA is TGCGCCAGCAGCGCCGAACAGGGTGGGGAAACTGAAGCTTTCTTT.